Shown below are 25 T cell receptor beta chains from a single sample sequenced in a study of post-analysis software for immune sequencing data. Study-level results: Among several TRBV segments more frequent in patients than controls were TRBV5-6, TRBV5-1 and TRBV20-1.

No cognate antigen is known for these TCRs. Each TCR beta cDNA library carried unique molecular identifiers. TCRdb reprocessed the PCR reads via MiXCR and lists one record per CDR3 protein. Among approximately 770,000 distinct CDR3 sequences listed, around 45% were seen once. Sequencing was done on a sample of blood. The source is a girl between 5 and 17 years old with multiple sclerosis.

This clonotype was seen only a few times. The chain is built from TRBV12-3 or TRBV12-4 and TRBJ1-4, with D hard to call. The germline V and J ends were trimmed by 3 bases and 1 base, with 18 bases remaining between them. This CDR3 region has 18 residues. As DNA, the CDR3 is TGTGCCAGCAGTTTCGCCTTAGAGGGAAGTGTAACTAATGAAAAACTGTTTTTT. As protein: CASSFALEGSVTNEKLFF.

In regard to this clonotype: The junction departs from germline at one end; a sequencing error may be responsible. The CDR3 loop is CASSQALGPEQYF. The CDR3 DNA sequence: TGCGCCAGCAGTCAAGCCTTGGGGCCCGAGCAGTACTTC. This chain links TRBV4-3 with TRBJ2-7, with D possibly matching TRBD1 (5 bases). The CDR3 covers 13 residues. Germline CDR1 reads LGHNA; CDR2 reads YSLEER.

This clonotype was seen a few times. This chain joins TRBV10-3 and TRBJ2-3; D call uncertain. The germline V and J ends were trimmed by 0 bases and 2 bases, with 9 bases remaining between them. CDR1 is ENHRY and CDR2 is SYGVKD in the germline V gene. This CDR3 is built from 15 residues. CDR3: CAISESWRFTDTQYF. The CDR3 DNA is TGTGCCATCAGTGAGTCATGGCGGTTCACAGATACGCAGTATTTT.

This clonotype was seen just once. The CDR3, as DNA: TGCGCCAGCAGCCAACCCCATGGGGAAGCTGAGCAGTTCTTC. It is translated as CASSQPHGEAEQFF. The genes are TRBV4-3 and TRBJ2-1; D is undetermined. There are 14 residues in the CDR3. The germline V gene has CDR1 LGHNA and CDR2 YSLEER. V was trimmed by 2 bases and J by 9 bases, leaving 14 bases between them.

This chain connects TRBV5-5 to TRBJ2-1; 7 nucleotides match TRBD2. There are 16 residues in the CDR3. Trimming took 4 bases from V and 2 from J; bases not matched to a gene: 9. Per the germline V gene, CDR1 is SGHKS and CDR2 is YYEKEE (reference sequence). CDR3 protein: CASSATASGTYNEQFF. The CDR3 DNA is TGTGCCAGCAGCGCGACGGCTAGCGGAACCTACAATGAGCAGTTCTTC.

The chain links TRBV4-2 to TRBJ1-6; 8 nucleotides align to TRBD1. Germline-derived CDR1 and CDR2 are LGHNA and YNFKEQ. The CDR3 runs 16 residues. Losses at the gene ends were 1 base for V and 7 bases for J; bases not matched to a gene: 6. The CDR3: CASSQGRTGQNSPLHF. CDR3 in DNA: TGTGCCAGCAGCCAAGGCAGGACAGGGCAGAATTCACCCCTCCACTTT.

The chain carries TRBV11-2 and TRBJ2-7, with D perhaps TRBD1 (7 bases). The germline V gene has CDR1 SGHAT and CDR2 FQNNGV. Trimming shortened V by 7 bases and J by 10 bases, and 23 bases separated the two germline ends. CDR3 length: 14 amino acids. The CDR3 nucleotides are TGTGCCAGCATCAACAGGGGTTATAGGGAGGCCCAGTACTTC. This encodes CASINRGYREAQYF.

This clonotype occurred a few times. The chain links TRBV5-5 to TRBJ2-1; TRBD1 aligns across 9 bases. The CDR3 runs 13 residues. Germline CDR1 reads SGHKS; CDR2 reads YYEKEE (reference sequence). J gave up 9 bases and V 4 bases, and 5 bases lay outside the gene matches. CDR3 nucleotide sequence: TGTGCCAGCAGCCACGGGACAGGGTTTGAGCAGTTCTTC. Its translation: CASSHGTGFEQFF. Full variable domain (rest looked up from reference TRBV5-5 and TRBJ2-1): DAGVTQSPTHLIKTRGQQVTLRCSPISGHKSVSWYQQVLGQGPQFIFQYYEKEERGRGNFPDRFSARQFPNYSSELNVNALLLGDSALYLCASSHGTGFEQFFGPGTRLTVL.

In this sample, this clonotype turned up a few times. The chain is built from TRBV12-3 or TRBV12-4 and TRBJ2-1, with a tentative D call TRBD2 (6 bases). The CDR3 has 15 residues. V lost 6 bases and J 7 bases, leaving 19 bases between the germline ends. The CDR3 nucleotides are TGTGCCAGCAGCCCGCGGGGCCCCTCTCGAAATGAGCAGTTCTTC. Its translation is CASSPRGPSRNEQFF.

The CDR3 region has the DNA TGCGCCAGCAGCTTGACAGGCGGGAGGGCATACAATGAGCAGTTCTTC. The encoded protein is CASSLTGGRAYNEQFF. J is TRBJ2-1 and V is TRBV5-1; 9 bases fit TRBD2. The CDR3 is 16 amino acids. Trimming at V came to 1 base and at J to 4 bases, leaving 6 bases not matched to a gene. CDR1 is SGHRS, CDR2 YFSETQ, per germline. The full variable domain, with the rest looked up from reference TRBV5-1 and TRBJ2-1, is KAGVTQTPRYLIKTRGQQVTLSCSPISGHRSVSWYQQTPGQGLQFLFEYFSETQRNKGNFPGRFSGRQFSNSRSEMNVSTLELGDSALYLCASSLTGGRAYNEQFFGPGTRLTVL.

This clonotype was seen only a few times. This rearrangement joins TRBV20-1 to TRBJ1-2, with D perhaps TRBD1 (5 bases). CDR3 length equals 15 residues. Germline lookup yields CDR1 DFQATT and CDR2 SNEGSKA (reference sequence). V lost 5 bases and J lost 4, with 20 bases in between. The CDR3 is CSARGGGRRGYGYTF. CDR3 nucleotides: TGCAGTGCTCGCGGAGGCGGTAGGAGGGGCTATGGCTACACCTTC.

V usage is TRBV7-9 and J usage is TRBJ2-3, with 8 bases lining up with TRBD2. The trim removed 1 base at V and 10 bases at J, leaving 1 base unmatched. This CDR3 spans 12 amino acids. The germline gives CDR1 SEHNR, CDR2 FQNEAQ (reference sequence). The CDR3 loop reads CASSLEGLAQYF. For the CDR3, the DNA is TGTGCCAGCAGCTTAGAGGGACTAGCGCAGTATTTT.

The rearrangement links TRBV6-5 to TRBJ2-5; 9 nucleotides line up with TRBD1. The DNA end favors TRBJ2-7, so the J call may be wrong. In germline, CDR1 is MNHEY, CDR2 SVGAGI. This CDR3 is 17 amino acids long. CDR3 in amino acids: CASSYSAGTGKTYEQYF. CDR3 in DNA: TGTGCCAGCAGTTACTCCGCCGGGACAGGGAAAACCTACGAGCAGTACTTC.

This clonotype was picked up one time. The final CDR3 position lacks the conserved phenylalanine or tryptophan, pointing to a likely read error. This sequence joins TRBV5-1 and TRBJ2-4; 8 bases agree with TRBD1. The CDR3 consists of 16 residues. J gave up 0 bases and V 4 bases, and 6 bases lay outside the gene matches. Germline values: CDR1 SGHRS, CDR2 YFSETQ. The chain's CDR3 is CASSIDRGVAKNIQYL. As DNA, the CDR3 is TGCGCCAGCAGCATAGACAGGGGAGTAGCCAAAAACATTCAGTACTTA.

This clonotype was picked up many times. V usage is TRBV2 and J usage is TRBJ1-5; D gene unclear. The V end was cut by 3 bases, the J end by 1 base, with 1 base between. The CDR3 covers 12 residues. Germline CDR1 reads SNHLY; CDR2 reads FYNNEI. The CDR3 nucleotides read TGTGCCAGCAGTGACAGCAATCAGCCCCAGCATTTT. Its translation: CASSDSNQPQHF.

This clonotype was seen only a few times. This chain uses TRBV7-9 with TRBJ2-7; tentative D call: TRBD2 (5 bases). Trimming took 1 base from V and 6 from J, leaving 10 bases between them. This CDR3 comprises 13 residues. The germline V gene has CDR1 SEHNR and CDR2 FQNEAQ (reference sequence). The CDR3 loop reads CASSLEGSGEQYF. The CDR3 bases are TGTGCCAGCAGCTTAGAAGGAAGCGGCGAGCAGTACTTC.

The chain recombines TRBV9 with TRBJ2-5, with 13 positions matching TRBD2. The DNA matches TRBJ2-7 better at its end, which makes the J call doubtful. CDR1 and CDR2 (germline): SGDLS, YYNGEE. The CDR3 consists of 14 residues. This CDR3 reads CASGPTSGRNEQYF. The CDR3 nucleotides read TGTGCCAGCGGCCCGACTAGCGGGAGGAACGAGCAGTACTTC.

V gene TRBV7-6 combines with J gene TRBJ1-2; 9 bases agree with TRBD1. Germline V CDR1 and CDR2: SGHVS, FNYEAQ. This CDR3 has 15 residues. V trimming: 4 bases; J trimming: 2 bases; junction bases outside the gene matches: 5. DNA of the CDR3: TGTGCCAGCAGCTCTGCCGGGACAGGGAACTATGGCTACACCTTC. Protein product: CASSSAGTGNYGYTF. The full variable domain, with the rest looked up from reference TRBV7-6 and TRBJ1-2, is GAGVSQSPRYKVTKRGQDVALRCDPISGHVSLYWYRQALGQGPEFLTYFNYEAQQDKSGLPNDRFSAERPEGSISTLTIQRTEQRDSAMYRCASSSAGTGNYGYTFGSGTRLTVV.

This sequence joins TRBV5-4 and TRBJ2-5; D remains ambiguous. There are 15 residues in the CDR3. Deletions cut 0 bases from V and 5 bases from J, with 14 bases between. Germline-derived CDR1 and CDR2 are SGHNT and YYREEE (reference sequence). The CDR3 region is CASSLDFLQTETQYF. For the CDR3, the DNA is TGTGCCAGCAGCTTGGATTTTCTCCAGACCGAGACCCAGTACTTC.

The chain's CDR3 is CASHPTSWGDTEAFF. The CDR3 DNA sequence: TGTGCCAGCCATCCGACCTCGTGGGGGGACACTGAAGCTTTCTTT. J is TRBJ1-1 and V is TRBV28; D is possibly TRBD1 (5 bases). Germline CDR1 MDHEN, CDR2 SYDVKM. The germline V and J ends were trimmed by 8 bases and 3 bases, with 19 bases remaining between them. This CDR3 has 15 residues.

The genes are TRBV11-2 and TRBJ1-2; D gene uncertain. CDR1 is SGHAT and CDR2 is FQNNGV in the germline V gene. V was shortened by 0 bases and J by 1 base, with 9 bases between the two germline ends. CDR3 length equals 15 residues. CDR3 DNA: TGTGCCAGCAGCTTAGACCCCCGCGTTAACTATGGCTACACCTTC. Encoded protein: CASSLDPRVNYGYTF. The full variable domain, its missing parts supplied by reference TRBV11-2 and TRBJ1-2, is EAGVAQSPRYKIIEKRQSVAFWCNPISGHATLYWYQQILGQGPKLLIQFQNNGVVDDSQLPKDRFSAERLKGVDSTLKIQPAKLEDSAVYLCASSLDPRVNYGYTFGSGTRLTVV.

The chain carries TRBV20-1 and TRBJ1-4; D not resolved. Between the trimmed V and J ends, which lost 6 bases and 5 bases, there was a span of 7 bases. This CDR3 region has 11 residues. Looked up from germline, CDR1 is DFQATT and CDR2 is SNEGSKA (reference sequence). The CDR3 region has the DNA TGCAGTGCCACGATAAATGAAAAACTGTTTTTT. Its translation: CSATINEKLFF.

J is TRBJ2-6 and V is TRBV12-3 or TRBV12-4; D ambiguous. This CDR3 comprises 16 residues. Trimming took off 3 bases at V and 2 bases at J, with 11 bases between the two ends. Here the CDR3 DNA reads TGTGCCAGCAGTTTTTCAGAACCCCCTGGGGCCAACGTCCTGACTTTC. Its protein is CASSFSEPPGANVLTF.

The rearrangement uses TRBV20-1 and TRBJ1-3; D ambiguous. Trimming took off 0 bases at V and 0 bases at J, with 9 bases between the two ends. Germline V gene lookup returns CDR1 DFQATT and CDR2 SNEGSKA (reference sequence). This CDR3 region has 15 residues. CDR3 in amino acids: CSARDQVYSGNTIYF. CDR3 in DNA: TGCAGTGCTAGAGATCAAGTATACTCTGGAAACACCATATATTTT.

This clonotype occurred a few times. In nucleotides, the CDR3 is TGTGCCAGCAGCACAGGGGGCCCAAAGCAGTACTTC. This codes for CASSTGGPKQYF. The chain is built from TRBV7-9 and TRBJ2-5; 9 positions agree with TRBD1. The CDR3 is 12 amino acids. Trimming at V came to 5 bases and at J to 11 bases, leaving 6 bases not matched to a gene. Germline V gene data show CDR1 as SEHNR and CDR2 as FQNEAQ (reference sequence).